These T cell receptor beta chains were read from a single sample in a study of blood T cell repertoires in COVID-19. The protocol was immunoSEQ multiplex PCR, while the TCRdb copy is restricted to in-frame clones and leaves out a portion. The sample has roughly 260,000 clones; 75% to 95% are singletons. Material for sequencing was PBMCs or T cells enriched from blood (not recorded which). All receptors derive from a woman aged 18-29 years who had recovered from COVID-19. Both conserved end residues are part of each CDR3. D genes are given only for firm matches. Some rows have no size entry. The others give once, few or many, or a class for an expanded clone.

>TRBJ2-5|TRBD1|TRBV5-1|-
TGCGCCAGCAGCTTGGCCCAATCAGGGGGCGCCGAGACCCAGTACTTC
CASSLAQSGGAETQYF
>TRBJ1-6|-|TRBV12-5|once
TGTGCTAGTGCTCTCGAGGCGAATTCACCCCTCCACTTT
CASALEANSPLHF
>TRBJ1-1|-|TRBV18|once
TGTGCCAGCTCACCAAAGGCGCGGGGGACGAACACTGAAGCTTTCTTT
CASSPKARGTNTEAFF
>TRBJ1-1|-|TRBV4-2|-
TGTGCCAGCAGCCAAGCTGGGGCGAACACTGAAGCTTTCTTT
CASSQAGANTEAFF
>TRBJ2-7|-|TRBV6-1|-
TGTGCCAGCAGCGAACGTCAGGGGGGCTCCTACGAGCAGTACTTC
CASSERQGGSYEQYF
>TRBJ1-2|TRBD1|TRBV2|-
TGTGCCAGCAGTTCCTTAAGGACAGGGGAGAACTATGGCTACACCTTC
CASSSLRTGENYGYTF
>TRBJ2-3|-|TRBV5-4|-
TGTGCCAGCAGCTTGGCTGGCCAGACAGATACGCAGTATTTT
CASSLAGQTDTQYF
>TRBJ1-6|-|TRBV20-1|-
TGCAGTGCTAGTCCCGGGAATGATTCACCCCTCCACTTT
CSASPGNDSPLHF
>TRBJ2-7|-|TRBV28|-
TGTGCCAGCAGTACCGGGGAAAGGCGAGCCTACGAGCAGTACTTC
CASSTGERRAYEQYF
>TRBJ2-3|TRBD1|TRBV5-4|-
TGTGCCAGCAGCTTCGGACAGGGCTACACAGATACGCAGTATTTT
CASSFGQGYTDTQYF
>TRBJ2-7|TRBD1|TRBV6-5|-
TGTGCCAGCAGTCGACGCCTACAGGGGGGCCACGAGCAGTACTTC
CASSRRLQGGHEQYF
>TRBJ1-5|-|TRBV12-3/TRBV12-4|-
TGTGCCAGCAGCAGGGGCAATCAGCCCCAGCATTTT
CASSRGNQPQHF
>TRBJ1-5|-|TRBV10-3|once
TGTGCCATCAGTGAGTCGGAGGGATTCCAGCCCCAGCATTTT
CAISESEGFQPQHF
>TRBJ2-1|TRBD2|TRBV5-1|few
TGCGCCAGCCGCCCATTGGTTGCGGGAGGTAAAAATGAGCAGTTCTTC
CASRPLVAGGKNEQFF
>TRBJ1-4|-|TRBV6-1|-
TGTGCCAGCAGTGAACACGGCAGGGGTTTTCTGGCTAATGAAAAACTGTTTTTT
CASSEHGRGFLANEKLFF
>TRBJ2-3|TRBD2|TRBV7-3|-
TGTGCCAGCAGCTTAATAGCGGGAAGCACAGATACGCAGTATTTT
CASSLIAGSTDTQYF
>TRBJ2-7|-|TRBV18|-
TGTGCCAGCTCCTCCTCAGTTGTTCTCCCCTACGAGCAGTACTTC
CASSSSVVLPYEQYF
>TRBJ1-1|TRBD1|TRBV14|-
TGTGCCAGCAGCCAAGGAGGGGGCCACACTGAAGCTTTCTTT
CASSQGGGHTEAFF
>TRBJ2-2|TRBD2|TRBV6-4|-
TGTGCCAGCAGTAAGACTAGCGAGAACACCGGGGAGCTGTTTTTT
CASSKTSENTGELFF
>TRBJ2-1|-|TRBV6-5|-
TGTGCCAGCAGTTACTCTGGGTCCAGCGGAGGGCAGTTCTTC
CASSYSGSSGGQFF
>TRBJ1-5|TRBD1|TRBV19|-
TGTGCCAGTAGTATAGCCGGGGACAGGCTAAGGAGCAATCAGCCCCAGCATTTT
CASSIAGDRLRSNQPQHF
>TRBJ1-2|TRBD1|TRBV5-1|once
TGCGCCAGCAGCTTTGAAGGACAGGAAGCCTATGGCTACACCTTC
CASSFEGQEAYGYTF
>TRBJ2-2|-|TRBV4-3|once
TGCGCCAGCAGCCAAGATCGAACAGGTGGGGGGGAGCTGTTTTTT
CASSQDRTGGGELFF
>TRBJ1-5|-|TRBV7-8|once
TGTGCCAGCAGCTTCCAATCCAGGGGTAGCAATCAGCCCCAGCATTTT
CASSFQSRGSNQPQHF
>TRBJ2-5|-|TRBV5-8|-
TGTGCCAGCAGGCCTGGGACAGCGGGCCAAGAGACCCAGTACTTC
CASRPGTAGQETQYF
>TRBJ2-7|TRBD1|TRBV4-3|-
TGCGCCAGCAGCCAGCTCGGACAGGATCCGTACTTC
CASSQLGQDPYF
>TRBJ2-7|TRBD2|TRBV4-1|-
TGCGCCAGCAGCCATCCTACTAGCGGGAGTGGGTACGAGCAGTACTTC
CASSHPTSGSGYEQYF
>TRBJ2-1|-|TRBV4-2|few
TGTGCCAGCAGCCAAGATCACTTAAGTGAGCAGTTCTTC
CASSQDHLSEQFF
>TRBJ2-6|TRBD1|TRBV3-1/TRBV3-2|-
TGTGCCAGCAGCACCGGGACAGGGCCCTCTGGGGCCAACGTCCTGACTTTC
CASSTGTGPSGANVLTF
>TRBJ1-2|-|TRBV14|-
TGTGCCAGCAGCCCGGGATCAGTGGGCTACACCTTC
CASSPGSVGYTF
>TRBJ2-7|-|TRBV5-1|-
TGCGCCAGCAGTCCCGCTGGGACTCCAATCTACGAGCAGTACTTC
CASSPAGTPIYEQYF
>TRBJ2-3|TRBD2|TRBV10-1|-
TGCGCCAGCAGTGCCCTAGCGGGAGTATTTATCACAGATACGCAGTATTTT
CASSALAGVFITDTQYF
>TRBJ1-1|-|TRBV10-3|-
TGTGCCAACAGGGACGGGATGAACACTGAAGCTTTCTTT
CANRDGMNTEAFF
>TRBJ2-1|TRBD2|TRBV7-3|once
TGTGCCAGCAGCCCTCCGGCGGGGGGGTCCAATGAGCAGTTCTTC
CASSPPAGGSNEQFF
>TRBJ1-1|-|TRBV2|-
TGTGCCAGCAGGAGAGTTTTCGAAGCTTTCTTT
CASRRVFEAFF
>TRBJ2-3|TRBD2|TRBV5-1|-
TGCGCCAGCAGCCTAGGGGGTACTAGCGGCTCCGCAGATACGCAGTATTTT
CASSLGGTSGSADTQYF
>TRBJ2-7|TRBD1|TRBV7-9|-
TGTGCCAGCAGCCCTCAGGGGACAGGGCTTTCCGAGCAGTACTTC
CASSPQGTGLSEQYF
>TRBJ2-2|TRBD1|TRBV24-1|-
TGTGCCACCACCAGGACAGGGGCAACCGGGGAGCTGTTTTTT
CATTRTGATGELFF
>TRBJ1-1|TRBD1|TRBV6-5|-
TGTGCCAGCAGTTCCCAGGGACAGCTCTTTGGGATAGCTTTCTTT
CASSSQGQLFGIAFF
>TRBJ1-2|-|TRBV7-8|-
TGTGCCAGCAGCTTATCTTCCCGGGGGGGCTATGGCTACACCTTC
CASSLSSRGGYGYTF
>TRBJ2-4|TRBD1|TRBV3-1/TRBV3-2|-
TGTGCCAGCAGCCAATTTGCAACTCCGATCGGGACAGTACAGTACTTC
CASSQFATPIGTVQYF
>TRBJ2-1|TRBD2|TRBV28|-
TGTGCCAGCAGTTTTAGCGGGGCTCGAATGGATGAGCAGTTCTTC
CASSFSGARMDEQFF
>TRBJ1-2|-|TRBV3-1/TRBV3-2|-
TGTGCCAGCAGCCACGGTTCAGTCCCGGGAACTTCCTATGGCTACACCTTC
CASSHGSVPGTSYGYTF
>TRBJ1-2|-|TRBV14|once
TGTGCCAGCAGCCAAGTCCCCACCCGTTCGACTGCCGGGTATGGCTACACCTTC
CASSQVPTRSTAGYGYTF
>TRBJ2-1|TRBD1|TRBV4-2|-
TGTGCCAGCAGCCAAGATTCCCCAACACAGGGGAACAATGAGCAGTTCTTC
CASSQDSPTQGNNEQFF
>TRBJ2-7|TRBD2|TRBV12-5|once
TGTGCTAGTGGAAAATCAGCGGGGGGGAGCGACGAGCAGTACTTC
CASGKSAGGSDEQYF
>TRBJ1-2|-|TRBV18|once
TGTGCCAGCTCACCACGAGTTCAGGGGTCGGAAGGCTACACCTTC
CASSPRVQGSEGYTF
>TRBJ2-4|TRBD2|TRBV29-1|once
TGCAGCTATATGGGCGGGAGAACAAACATTCAGTACTTC
CSYMGGRTNIQYF
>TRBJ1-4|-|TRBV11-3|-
TGTGCCAGCAGCTCCCGACCCGGGCAGGGTGAAAAACTGTTTTTT
CASSSRPGQGEKLFF
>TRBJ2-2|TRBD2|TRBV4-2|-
TGTGCCAGCAGCCAAGATCCCGGGGGGGACACCGGGGAGCTGTTTTTT
CASSQDPGGDTGELFF
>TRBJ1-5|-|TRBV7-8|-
TGTGCCAGCAGCTTAAATCGGGTTCCCAATCAGCCCCAGCATTTT
CASSLNRVPNQPQHF
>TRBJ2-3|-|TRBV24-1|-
TGTGCCACCAATCTGGTGCGGGGACTCACAGATACGCAGTATTTT
CATNLVRGLTDTQYF
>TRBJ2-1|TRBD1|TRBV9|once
TGTGCCAGCAGCGTAGGGACAGGGGTTGGCGATGAGCAGTTCTTC
CASSVGTGVGDEQFF